This T cell receptor beta chain was sequenced during a study of shared clonotypes between healthy human individuals. Germline V gene sequence: CDR1 MGHRA, CDR2 YSYEKL. The CDR3 contains 17 residues. V was trimmed by 1 base and J by 5 bases, leaving 20 bases between them. Whole-study findings and limits: There were few donors, and this limited the genetic and exposure-history diversity represented. Non-shared clonotypes had lower generation probabilities than clonotypes shared by all four sorted-subset donors.

Sequencing was at deep level. Repertoires were generated with immunoSEQ multiplex PCR, while TCRdb's copy carries only in-frame clones and drops some. The sample comprises about 820,000 clones, more than 85% of which are singletons, and 24% rests with the top ten. Selected positively for CCR7 and CD45RO-negative, naive CD8 cells excluded terminally differentiated effector memory CD45RA+ cells. Points on this clone: Its target is not known.

The sequence derives from a man aged 25-40 years in good health. The chain has TRBV4-1 and TRBJ2-5; tentatively, D is TRBD1 (5 bases). Material for sequencing was naive CD8+ T cells sorted from blood. DNA of the CDR3: TGCGCCAGCAGCCAAGCCCCCCCCTTGGATAACAGGGAGACCCAGTACTTC. Protein sequence: CASSQAPPLDNRETQYF.